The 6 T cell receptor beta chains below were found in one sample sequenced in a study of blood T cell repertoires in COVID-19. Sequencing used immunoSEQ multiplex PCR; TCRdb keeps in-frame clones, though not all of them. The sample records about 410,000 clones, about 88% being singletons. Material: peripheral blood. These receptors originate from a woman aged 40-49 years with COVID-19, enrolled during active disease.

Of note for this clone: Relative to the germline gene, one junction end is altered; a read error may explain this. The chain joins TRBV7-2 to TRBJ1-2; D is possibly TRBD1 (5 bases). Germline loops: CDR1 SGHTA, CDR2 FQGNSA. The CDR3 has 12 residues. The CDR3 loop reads CASSKYRTDSAF. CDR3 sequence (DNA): TGTGCCAGCAGCAAATACAGAACAGACAGCGCCTTC.

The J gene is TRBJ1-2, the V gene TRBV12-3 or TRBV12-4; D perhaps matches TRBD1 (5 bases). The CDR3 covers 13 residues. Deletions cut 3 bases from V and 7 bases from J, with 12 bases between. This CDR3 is CASSFRGAVGYTF. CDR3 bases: TGTGCCAGCAGTTTCCGCGGGGCCGTTGGCTACACCTTC.

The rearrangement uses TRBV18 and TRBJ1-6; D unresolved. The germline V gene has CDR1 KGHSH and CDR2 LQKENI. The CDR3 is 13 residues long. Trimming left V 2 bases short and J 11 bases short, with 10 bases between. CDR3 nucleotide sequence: TGTGCCAGCTCACCAGGCCCAACGCCACCCCTCCACTTT. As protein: CASSPGPTPPLHF. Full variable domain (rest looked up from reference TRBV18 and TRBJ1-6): NAGVMQNPRHLVRRRGQEARLRCSPMKGHSHVYWYRQLPEEGLKFMVYLQKENIIDESGMPKERFSAEFPKEGPSILRIQQVVRGDSAAYFCASSPGPTPPLHFGNGTRLTVT.

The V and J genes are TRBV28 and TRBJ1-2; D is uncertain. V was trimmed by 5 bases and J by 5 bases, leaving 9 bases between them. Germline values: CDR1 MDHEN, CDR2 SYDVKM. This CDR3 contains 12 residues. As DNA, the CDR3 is TGTGCCAGCAGTGACTCGAGATATGGCTACACCTTC. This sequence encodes CASSDSRYGYTF.

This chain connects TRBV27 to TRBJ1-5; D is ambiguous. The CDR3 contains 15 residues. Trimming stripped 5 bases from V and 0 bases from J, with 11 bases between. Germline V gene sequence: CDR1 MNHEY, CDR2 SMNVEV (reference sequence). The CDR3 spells CASSLSAVSNQPQHF. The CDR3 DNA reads TGTGCCAGCAGTCTCTCCGCGGTTAGCAATCAGCCCCAGCATTTT.

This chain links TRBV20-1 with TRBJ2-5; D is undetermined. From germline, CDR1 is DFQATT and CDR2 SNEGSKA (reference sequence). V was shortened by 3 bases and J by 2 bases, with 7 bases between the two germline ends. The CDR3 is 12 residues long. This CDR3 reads CSASGQQETQYF. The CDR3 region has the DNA TGCAGTGCTAGTGGTCAGCAAGAGACCCAGTACTTC.